The present T cell receptor beta chain was sequenced within a study of blood T cell repertoires in COVID-19. Study members were between roughly 18 and 89 years old and lived in approximately 25 US regions. Participants were placed into cohorts based on the clinical history they reported. Here immunoSEQ multiplex PCR was the method, and the copy in TCRdb shows in-frame clones only, minus some. The sample lists around 250,000 clones; 88% were seen once. The germline gives CDR1 LGHDT, CDR2 YNNKEL (reference sequence). This CDR3 comprises 14 residues. V lost 4 bases and J 1 base, leaving 10 bases between the germline ends.

The V call is TRBV3-1 (or the pseudogene TRBV3-2), the J call TRBJ1-1; no definite D call. The clonotype originates from a middle-aged woman who had been exposed to COVID-19. The sequencing sample was made of PBMCs or T cells enriched from blood (not recorded which). CDR3 DNA: TGTGCCAGCAGCCGAGGGAGTCGGAACACTGAAGCTTTCTTT. Protein: CASSRGSRNTEAFF.